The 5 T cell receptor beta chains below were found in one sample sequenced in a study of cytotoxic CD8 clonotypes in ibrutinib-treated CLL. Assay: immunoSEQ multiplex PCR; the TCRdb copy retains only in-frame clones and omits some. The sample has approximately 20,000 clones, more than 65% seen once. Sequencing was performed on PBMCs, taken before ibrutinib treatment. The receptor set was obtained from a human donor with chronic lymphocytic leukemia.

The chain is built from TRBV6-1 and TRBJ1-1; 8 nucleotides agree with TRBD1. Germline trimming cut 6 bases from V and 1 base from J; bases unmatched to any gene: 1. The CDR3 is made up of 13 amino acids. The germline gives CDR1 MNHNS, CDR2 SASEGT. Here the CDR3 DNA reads TGTGCCAGCAGAGGGACAGGGAACACTGAAGCTTTCTTT. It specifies CASRGTGNTEAFF.

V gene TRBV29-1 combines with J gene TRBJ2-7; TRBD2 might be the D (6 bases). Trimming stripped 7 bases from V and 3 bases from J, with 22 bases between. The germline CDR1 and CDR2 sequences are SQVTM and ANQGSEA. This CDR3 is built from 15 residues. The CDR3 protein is CSAGASPLGGYEQYF. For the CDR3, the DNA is TGCAGCGCCGGGGCGTCACCCCTGGGGGGCTACGAGCAGTACTTC.

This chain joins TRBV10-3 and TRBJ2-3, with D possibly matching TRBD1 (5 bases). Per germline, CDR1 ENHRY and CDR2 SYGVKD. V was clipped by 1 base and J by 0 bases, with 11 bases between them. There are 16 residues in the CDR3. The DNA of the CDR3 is TGTGCCATCAGTGAGTTGGACAAGAAGAGCACAGATACGCAGTATTTT. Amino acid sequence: CAISELDKKSTDTQYF.

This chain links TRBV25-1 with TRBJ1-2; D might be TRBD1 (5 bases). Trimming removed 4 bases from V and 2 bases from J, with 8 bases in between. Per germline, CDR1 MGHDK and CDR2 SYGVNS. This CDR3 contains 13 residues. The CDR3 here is CASSAAGNYGYTF. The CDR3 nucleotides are TGTGCCAGCAGTGCGGCAGGGAACTATGGCTACACCTTC.

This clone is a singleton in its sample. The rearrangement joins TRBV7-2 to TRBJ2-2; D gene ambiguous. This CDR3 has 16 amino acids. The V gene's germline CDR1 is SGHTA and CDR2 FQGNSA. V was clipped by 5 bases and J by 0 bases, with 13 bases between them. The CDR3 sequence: CASSPQVTSNTGELFF. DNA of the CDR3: TGTGCCAGCAGCCCTCAAGTCACATCGAACACCGGGGAGCTGTTTTTT.